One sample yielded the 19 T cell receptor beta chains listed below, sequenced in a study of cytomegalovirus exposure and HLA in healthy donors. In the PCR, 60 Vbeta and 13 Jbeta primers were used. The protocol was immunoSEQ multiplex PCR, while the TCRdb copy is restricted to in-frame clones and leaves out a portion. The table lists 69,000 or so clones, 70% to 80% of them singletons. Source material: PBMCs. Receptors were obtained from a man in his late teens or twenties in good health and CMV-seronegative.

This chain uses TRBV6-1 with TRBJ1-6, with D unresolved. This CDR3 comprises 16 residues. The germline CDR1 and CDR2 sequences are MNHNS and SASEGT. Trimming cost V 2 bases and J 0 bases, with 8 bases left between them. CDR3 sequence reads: CASSEMGSSYNSPLHF. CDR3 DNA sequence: TGTGCCAGCAGTGAAATGGGGAGCTCCTATAATTCACCCCTCCACTTT.

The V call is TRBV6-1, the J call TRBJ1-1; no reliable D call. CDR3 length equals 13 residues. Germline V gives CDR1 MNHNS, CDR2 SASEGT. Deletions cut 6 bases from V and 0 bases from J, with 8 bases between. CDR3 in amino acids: CASRLTLNTEAFF. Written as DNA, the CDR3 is TGTGCCAGCAGACTCACCCTGAACACTGAAGCTTTCTTT.

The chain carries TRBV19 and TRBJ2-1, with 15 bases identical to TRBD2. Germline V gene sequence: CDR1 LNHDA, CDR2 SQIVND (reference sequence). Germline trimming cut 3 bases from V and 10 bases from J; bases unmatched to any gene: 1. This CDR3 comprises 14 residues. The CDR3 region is CASSIGTSGGEQFF. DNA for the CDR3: TGTGCCAGTAGTATTGGGACTAGCGGGGGGGAGCAGTTCTTC.

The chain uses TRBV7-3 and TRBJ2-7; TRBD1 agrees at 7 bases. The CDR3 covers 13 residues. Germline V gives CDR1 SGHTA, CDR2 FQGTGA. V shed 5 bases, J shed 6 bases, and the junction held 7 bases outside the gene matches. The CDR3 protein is CASSPGRDSEQYF. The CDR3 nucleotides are TGTGCCAGCAGCCCCGGTCGGGACAGCGAGCAGTACTTC.

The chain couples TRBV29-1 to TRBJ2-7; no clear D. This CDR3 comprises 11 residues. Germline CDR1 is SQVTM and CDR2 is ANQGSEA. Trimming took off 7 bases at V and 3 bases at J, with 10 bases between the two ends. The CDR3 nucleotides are TGCAGCGCTGGCTCATACTACGAGCAGTACGTC. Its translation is CSAGSYYEQYV.

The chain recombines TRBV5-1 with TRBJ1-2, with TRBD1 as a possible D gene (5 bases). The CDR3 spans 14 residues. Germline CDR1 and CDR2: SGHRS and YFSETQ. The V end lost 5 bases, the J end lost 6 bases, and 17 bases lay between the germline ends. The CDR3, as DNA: TGCGCCAGCAGTCCAAATTTGGCGGGGGATGGCTACACCTTC. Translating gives CASSPNLAGDGYTF.

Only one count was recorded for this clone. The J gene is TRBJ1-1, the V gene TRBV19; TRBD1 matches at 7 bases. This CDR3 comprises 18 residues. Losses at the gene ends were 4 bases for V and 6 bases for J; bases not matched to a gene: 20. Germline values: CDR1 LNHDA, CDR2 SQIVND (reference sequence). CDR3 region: CASSSGGRGRRIRSEAFF. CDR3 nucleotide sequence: TGTGCCAGTAGTAGCGGCGGGAGGGGGCGCCGGATTAGGTCTGAAGCTTTCTTT.

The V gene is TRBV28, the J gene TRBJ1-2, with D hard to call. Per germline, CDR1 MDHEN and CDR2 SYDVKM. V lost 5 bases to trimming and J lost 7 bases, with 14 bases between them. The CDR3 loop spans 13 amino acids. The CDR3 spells CASSTLRARGYTF. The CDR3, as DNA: TGTGCCAGCAGTACCCTCCGAGCACGTGGCTACACCTTC.

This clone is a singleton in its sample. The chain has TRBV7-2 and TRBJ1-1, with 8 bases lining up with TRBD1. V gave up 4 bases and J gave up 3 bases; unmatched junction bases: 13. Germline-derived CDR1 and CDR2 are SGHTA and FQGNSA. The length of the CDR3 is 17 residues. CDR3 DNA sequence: TGTGCCAGCAGCTCCCCTAGGGAGGGACAGGTGTACACTGAAGCTTTCTTT. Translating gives CASSSPREGQVYTEAFF. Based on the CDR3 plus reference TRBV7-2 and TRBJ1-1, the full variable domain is GAGVSQSPSNKVTEKGKDVELRCDPISGHTALYWYRQSLGQGLEFLIYFQGNSAPDKSGLPSDRFSAERTGGSVSTLTIQRTQQEDSAVYLCASSSPREGQVYTEAFFGQGTRLTVV.

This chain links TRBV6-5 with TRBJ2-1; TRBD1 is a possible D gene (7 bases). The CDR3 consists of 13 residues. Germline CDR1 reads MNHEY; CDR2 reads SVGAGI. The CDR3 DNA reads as TGTGGGGCCGGGGACAGCGGGTACAATGAGCAGTTCTTC. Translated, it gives CGAGDSGYNEQFF.

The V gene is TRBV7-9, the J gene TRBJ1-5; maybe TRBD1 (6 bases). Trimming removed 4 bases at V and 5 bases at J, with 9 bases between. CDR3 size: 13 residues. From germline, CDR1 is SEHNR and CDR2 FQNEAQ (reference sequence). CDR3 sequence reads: CASSSGGHQPQHF. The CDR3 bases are TGTGCCAGCAGCTCGGGGGGCCATCAGCCCCAGCATTTT.

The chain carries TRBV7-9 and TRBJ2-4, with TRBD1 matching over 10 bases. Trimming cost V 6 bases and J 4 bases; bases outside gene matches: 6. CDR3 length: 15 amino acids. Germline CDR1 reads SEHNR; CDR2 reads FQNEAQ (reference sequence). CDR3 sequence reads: CASRGPGQGKNIQYF. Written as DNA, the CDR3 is TGTGCCAGCAGGGGACCGGGACAGGGGAAAAACATTCAGTACTTC.

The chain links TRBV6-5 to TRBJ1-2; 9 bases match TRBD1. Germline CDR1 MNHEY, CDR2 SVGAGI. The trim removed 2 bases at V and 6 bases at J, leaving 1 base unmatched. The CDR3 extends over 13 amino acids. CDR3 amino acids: CASSYGDRDGYTF. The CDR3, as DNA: TGTGCCAGCAGTTACGGGGACAGGGATGGCTACACCTTC.

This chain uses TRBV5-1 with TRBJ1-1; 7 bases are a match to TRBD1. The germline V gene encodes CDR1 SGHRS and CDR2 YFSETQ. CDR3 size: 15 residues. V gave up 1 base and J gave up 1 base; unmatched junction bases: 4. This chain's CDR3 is CASSLKGTANTEAFF. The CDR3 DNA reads TGCGCCAGCAGCTTGAAAGGGACAGCGAACACTGAAGCTTTCTTT. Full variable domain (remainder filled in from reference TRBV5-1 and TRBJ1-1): KAGVTQTPRYLIKTRGQQVTLSCSPISGHRSVSWYQQTPGQGLQFLFEYFSETQRNKGNFPGRFSGRQFSNSRSEMNVSTLELGDSALYLCASSLKGTANTEAFFGQGTRLTVV.

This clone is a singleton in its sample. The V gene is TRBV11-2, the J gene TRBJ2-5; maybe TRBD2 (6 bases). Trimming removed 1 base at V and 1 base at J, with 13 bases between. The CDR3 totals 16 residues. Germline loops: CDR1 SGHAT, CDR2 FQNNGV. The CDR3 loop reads CASSLGTSRGQETQYF. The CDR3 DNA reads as TGTGCCAGCAGCTTAGGCACTAGCCGCGGCCAAGAGACCCAGTACTTC.

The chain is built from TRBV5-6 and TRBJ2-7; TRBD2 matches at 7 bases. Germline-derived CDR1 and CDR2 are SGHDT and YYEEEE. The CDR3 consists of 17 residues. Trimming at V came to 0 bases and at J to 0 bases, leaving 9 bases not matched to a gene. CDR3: CASSLGLAVLSSYEQYV. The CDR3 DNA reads TGTGCCAGCAGCTTGGGGCTAGCGGTCTTGAGCTCCTACGAGCAGTACGTC.

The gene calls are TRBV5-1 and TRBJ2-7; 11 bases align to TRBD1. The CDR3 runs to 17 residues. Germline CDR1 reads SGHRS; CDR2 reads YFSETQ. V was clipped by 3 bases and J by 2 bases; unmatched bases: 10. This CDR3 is CASSSGQGDPLTYEQYF. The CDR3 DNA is TGCGCCAGCAGCTCGGGACAGGGGGACCCCTTAACCTACGAGCAGTACTTC. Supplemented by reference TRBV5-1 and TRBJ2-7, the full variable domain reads KAGVTQTPRYLIKTRGQQVTLSCSPISGHRSVSWYQQTPGQGLQFLFEYFSETQRNKGNFPGRFSGRQFSNSRSEMNVSTLELGDSALYLCASSSGQGDPLTYEQYFGPGTRLTVT.

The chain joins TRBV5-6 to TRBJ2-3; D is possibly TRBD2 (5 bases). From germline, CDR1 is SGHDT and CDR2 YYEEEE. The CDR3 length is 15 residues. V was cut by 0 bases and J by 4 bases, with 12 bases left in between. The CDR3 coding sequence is TGTGCCAGCAGCTTGGTACGGGGTGGGGCAGATACGCAGTATTTT. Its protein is CASSLVRGGADTQYF.

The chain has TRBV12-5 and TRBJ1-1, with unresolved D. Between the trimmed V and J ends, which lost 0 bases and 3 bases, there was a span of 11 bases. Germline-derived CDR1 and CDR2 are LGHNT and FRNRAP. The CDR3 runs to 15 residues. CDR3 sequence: CASGLVLGQDTEAFF. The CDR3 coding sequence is TGTGCTAGTGGTTTGGTACTGGGTCAGGACACTGAAGCTTTCTTT.